The clone carrying this T cell receptor beta chain turned up a few times. Its target is not known. Germline V lookup: CDR1 SEHNR, CDR2 FQNEAQ (reference sequence). Trimming pared 3 bases from V and 9 bases from J, leaving 9 bases between. The CDR3 runs 12 residues. This sample was included in a study of beta chain features in type 1 diabetes. Study context: The number of sorted cells examined across all samples was 107,917,701. Study results and caveats: Researchers cautioned that cDNA sequencing could over-represent cells with high TCR expression. The study found moderately but significantly shorter TCRB CDR3s in all four CD4+ subsets of Type 1 diabetes patients. In patients and controls equally, PCR might favor templates that are shorter. More deletions and fewer insertions at VDJ junctions were seen in type 1 diabetes patients.

The entirety of the isolated RNA underwent reverse transcription, so expressed TCRB transcripts were sequenced. Clones were sequenced by immunoSEQ multiplex PCR, and TCRdb holds only the in-frame ones, with some missing. Found here are a few hundred thousand clones, roughly 24% of them singletons; the top ten hold 0.012%. The TCR was taken from a woman in her 30s with type 1 diabetes. The genes are TRBV7-9 and TRBJ2-1; TRBD1 is a possible D gene (6 bases). Specimen: naive CD4+ T cells from blood. CDR3 loop: CASSFRDTEQFF. The CDR3 coding sequence is TGTGCCAGCAGCTTTCGGGACACTGAGCAGTTCTTC.